What follows is one TCR beta chain and its context. This sample stems from a study of T cell clones after liver transplantation. In the study overall: A pre-transplant mixed lymphocyte reaction with TCRbeta sequencing defined graft-donor-reactive clones followed in post-transplant blood.

Here immunoSEQ multiplex PCR was the method, and the copy in TCRdb shows in-frame clones only, minus some. There are 98,000 or so clones in the sample; approximately 85% occur only once, and 0.8% to 1% lies in the top ten. Germline assignment: CDR1 SGHRS and CDR2 YFSETQ. The CDR3 totals 12 residues. Trimming shortened V by 0 bases and J by 8 bases, and 6 bases separated the two germline ends. The TCR was taken from a human donor who received a liver transplant. The chain is built from TRBV5-1 and TRBJ2-1, with D unclear. The sample was CD4+ T cells from blood, taken before liver transplant. CDR3 bases: TGCGCCAGCAGCTTGGGAGAGGATGAGCAGTTCTTC. Its translation is CASSLGEDEQFF.